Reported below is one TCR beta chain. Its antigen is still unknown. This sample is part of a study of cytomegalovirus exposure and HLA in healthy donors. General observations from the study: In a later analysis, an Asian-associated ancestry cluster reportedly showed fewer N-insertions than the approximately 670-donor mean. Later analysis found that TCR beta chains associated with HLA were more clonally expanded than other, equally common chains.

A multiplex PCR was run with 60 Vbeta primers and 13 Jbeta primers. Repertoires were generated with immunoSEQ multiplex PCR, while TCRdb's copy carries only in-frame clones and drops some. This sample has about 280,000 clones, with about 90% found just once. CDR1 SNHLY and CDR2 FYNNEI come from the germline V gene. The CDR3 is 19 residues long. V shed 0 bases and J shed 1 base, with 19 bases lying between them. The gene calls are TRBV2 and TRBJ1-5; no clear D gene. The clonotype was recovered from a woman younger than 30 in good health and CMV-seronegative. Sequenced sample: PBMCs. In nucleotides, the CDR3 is TGTGCCAGCAGTGAAGCGCCCCGGCGGGGTTTTCTGAGCAATCAGCCCCAGCATTTT. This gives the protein CASSEAPRRGFLSNQPQHF.